A single sample gave rise to the 8 T cell receptor beta chains below, sequenced in a study of OX40 agonist ivuxolimab in advanced cancers. Clones were read by immunoSEQ multiplex PCR, and TCRdb kept only the in-frame ones, dropping some. The table includes roughly 13,000 clones, approximately 80% detected once. Sequenced here: CD4+ or CD8+ T cells sorted from blood, sampled in a trial of the OX40 agonist ivuxolimab. All receptors come from an adult with an advanced solid tumor such as melanoma, head and neck, liver or kidney cancer.

V gene TRBV5-1 combines with J gene TRBJ2-7; D gene ambiguous. The CDR3 loop spans 12 amino acids. Between the trimmed V and J ends, which lost 0 bases and 4 bases, there was a span of 5 bases. Germline values: CDR1 SGHRS, CDR2 YFSETQ. The CDR3, as DNA: TGCGCCAGCAGCTTGGTTGGGTACGAGCAGTACTTC. This encodes CASSLVGYEQYF.

This clone was seen a handful of times. The chain has TRBV12-5 and TRBJ2-7, with TRBD1 matching over 7 bases. This CDR3 is built from 15 residues. Germline assignment: CDR1 LGHNT and CDR2 FRNRAP. Trimming took 6 bases from V and 4 from J; bases not matched to a gene: 12. The CDR3, as DNA: TGTGCTAGTGGGCTTGACAGGGATAATCGTTACGAGCAGTACTTC. Encoded protein: CASGLDRDNRYEQYF. The full variable domain, in which reference TRBV12-5 and TRBJ2-7 provide the parts outside the CDR3, is DARVTQTPRHKVTEMGQEVTMRCQPILGHNTVFWYRQTMMQGLELLAYFRNRAPLDDSGMPKDRFSAEMPDATLATLKIQPSEPRDSAVYFCASGLDRDNRYEQYFGPGTRLTVT.

The V call is TRBV27, the J call TRBJ2-3; 7 nucleotides line up with TRBD1. Trimming took 5 bases from V and 4 from J; bases not matched to a gene: 6. Germline V gene data show CDR1 as MNHEY and CDR2 as SMNVEV (reference sequence). This CDR3 has 14 amino acids. CDR3 residues: CASSLTGTADTQYF. The DNA of the CDR3 is TGTGCCAGCAGTCTCACCGGGACAGCAGATACGCAGTATTTT.

The gene calls are TRBV6-5 and TRBJ2-7; D may be TRBD1 (5 bases). V was shortened by 0 bases and J by 4 bases, with 10 bases between the two germline ends. Germline assignment: CDR1 MNHEY and CDR2 SVGAGI. The CDR3 covers 14 residues. The CDR3 here is CASSYSQAVYEQYF. In DNA, the CDR3 is TGTGCCAGCAGTTACTCACAGGCTGTATACGAGCAGTACTTC.

This clone has more than one count but fewer than ten. V and J are TRBV25-1 and TRBJ2-1; either TRBD1 or TRBD2 may fit D (6 bases each). Germline loops: CDR1 MGHDK, CDR2 SYGVNS. Trimming stripped 3 bases from V and 7 bases from J, with 13 bases between. The CDR3 spans 14 residues. Here the CDR3 DNA reads TGTGCCAGCAGTGACGGGGGCTGGGGGAATGAGCAGTTCTTC. Protein sequence: CASSDGGWGNEQFF.

This chain links TRBV10-2 with TRBJ2-7; D gene ambiguous. V was shortened by 2 bases and J by 5 bases, with 4 bases between the two germline ends. The CDR3 loop spans 11 amino acids. Germline CDR1 WSHSY, CDR2 SAAADI. CDR3 DNA sequence: TGCGCCAGCAGTGAGGGGGACGAGCAGTACTTC. It yields the protein CASSEGDEQYF.

CDR3 DNA: TGTGCCAGCAGTTACCCTAAGAACAGGGACACTGAAGCTTTCTTT. This encodes CASSYPKNRDTEAFF. The genes are TRBV6-6 and TRBJ1-1, with a weak D call TRBD1 (6 bases). Between the trimmed V and J ends, which lost 2 bases and 3 bases, there was a span of 13 bases. CDR3 length equals 15 residues. CDR1 and CDR2 (germline): MNHNY, SVGAGI (reference sequence).

Comments on this clone: This could be a read error, since a much larger clone is one nucleotide away. Other DNA sequences in the sample encode the same CDR3. The CDR3 DNA is TGTGCCAGCTCACCTTATGGGCCTGGGCGAGAATCCTACTCTGGAAACACCATATATTTT. It encodes CASSPYGPGRESYSGNTIYF. The chain uses TRBV18 and TRBJ1-3; D unresolved. V shed 3 bases and J shed 0 bases, with 24 bases lying between them. Per the germline V gene, CDR1 is KGHSH and CDR2 is LQKENI. The CDR3 extends over 20 amino acids.